Below are 9 T cell receptor beta chains sequenced from a single sample in a study of blood T cell repertoires in COVID-19. Sequenced by immunoSEQ multiplex PCR; TCRdb stores in-frame clones only, minus some. The sample comprises hundreds of thousands of clones, 85% to 90% of which are singletons, and about 1.3% rests with the top ten. Sequencing was done on a sample of peripheral blood. The receptors come from a man at least 80 years old with acute or convalescent COVID-19.

The chain employs TRBV7-2 and TRBJ2-1, with 7 positions matching TRBD1. Germline trimming cut 3 bases from V and 3 bases from J; bases unmatched to any gene: 8. There are 16 residues in the CDR3. Germline CDR1 reads SGHTA; CDR2 reads FQGNSA. Here the CDR3 reads CASSFEGAIGYNEQFF. CDR3 nucleotides: TGTGCCAGCAGCTTCGAGGGGGCAATTGGCTACAATGAGCAGTTCTTC. Variable domain in full (rest from reference TRBV7-2 and TRBJ2-1): GAGVSQSPSNKVTEKGKDVELRCDPISGHTALYWYRQSLGQGLEFLIYFQGNSAPDKSGLPSDRFSAERTGGSVSTLTIQRTQQEDSAVYLCASSFEGAIGYNEQFFGPGTRLTVL.

This clone has only one observation. This rearrangement joins TRBV25-1 to TRBJ1-2; 11 bases are a match to TRBD1. V shed 4 bases, J shed 13 bases, and the junction held 8 bases outside the gene matches. This CDR3 contains 13 residues. Germline values: CDR1 MGHDK, CDR2 SYGVNS. The CDR3 loop is CASSAPGQGDLTF. The CDR3 DNA sequence: TGTGCCAGCAGTGCCCCGGGACAGGGGGATCTCACCTTC.

The chain recombines TRBV16 with TRBJ1-5; D is undetermined. CDR1 and CDR2 from the germline V gene are KGHSY and FQNENV. V was pared by 4 bases and J by 0 bases, with 7 bases between. CDR3 length: 14 residues. The CDR3 bases are TGTGCCAGCAGCCCCGGGAGTAGCAATCAGCCCCAGCATTTT. Protein product: CASSPGSSNQPQHF.

This chain links TRBV4-2 with TRBJ1-4; D is perhaps TRBD1 (5 bases). The germline gives CDR1 LGHNA, CDR2 YNFKEQ. CDR3 length: 16 residues. V was clipped by 4 bases and J by 4 bases, with 16 bases between them. CDR3 loop: CASSPLRTGGNEKLFF. The DNA for the CDR3 is TGTGCCAGCAGCCCCCTACGAACCGGGGGTAATGAAAAACTGTTTTTT.

Notes on this clone: Other DNA sequences in this sample translate to the same CDR3. J is TRBJ1-5 and V is TRBV7-8; D gene unclear. CDR1 is SGHVS, CDR2 FQNEAQ, per germline. The V gene lost 2 bases and the J gene lost 5 bases, with 7 bases spanning the gap. The CDR3 has 13 residues. The chain's CDR3 is CASSLRGDQPQHF. CDR3 bases: TGTGCCAGCAGCTTACGCGGGGATCAGCCCCAGCATTTT.

This chain joins TRBV7-9 and TRBJ1-1; D possibly corresponds to TRBD1 (5 bases). V lost 5 bases, J lost 3 bases, and 16 bases lay in between. There are 15 residues in the CDR3. Germline values: CDR1 SEHNR, CDR2 FQNEAQ (reference sequence). CDR3 residues: CASSPSGRGDTEAFF. The CDR3 DNA reads as TGTGCCAGCAGCCCCTCCGGGCGGGGGGACACTGAAGCTTTCTTT.

The V and J genes are TRBV4-3 and TRBJ2-2, with D maybe TRBD2 (7 bases). Germline CDR1 is LGHNA and CDR2 is YSLEER. Trimming took off 3 bases at V and 2 bases at J, with 16 bases between the two ends. The CDR3 contains 17 residues. This chain's CDR3 is CASSQSMGGPNTGELFF. CDR3 nucleotides: TGCGCCAGCAGCCAGAGTATGGGGGGGCCTAACACCGGGGAGCTGTTTTTT.

This rearrangement joins TRBV7-9 to TRBJ1-1; D is unclear. Between the trimmed V and J ends, which lost 1 base and 2 bases, there was a span of 8 bases. Germline CDR1 SEHNR, CDR2 FQNEAQ (reference sequence). The CDR3 has 14 amino acids. This CDR3 is CASSLVAINTEAFF. DNA for the CDR3: TGTGCCAGCAGCTTAGTGGCAATAAACACTGAAGCTTTCTTT.

The V gene is TRBV29-1, the J gene TRBJ2-1, with D uncertain. From germline, CDR1 is SQVTM and CDR2 ANQGSEA. With 6 bases removed from V and 4 bases from J, the gap between germline ends came to 7 bases. This CDR3 contains 11 residues. The CDR3 DNA sequence: TGCAGCGTACAGCCTTACAATGAGCAGTTCTTC. Its translation is CSVQPYNEQFF.